These T cell receptor beta chains were read from a single sample in a study of blood T cells in healthy people across ages. TCRdb recomputed calls from the 5' RACE reads with MiXCR, one row per CDR3 protein. The top ten hold over 15% of the sample, which has about 1 million distinct CDR3 sequences, 40% to 55% seen once. Material for sequencing was blood. The receptors come from a woman aged 60 to 75 in good health. Both conserved end residues are part of each CDR3. A D gene is named only where the DNA matches it firmly. Clone size is not always given. Where it is, it says once, few, many or a class for expanded clones.

V	D	size	J	CDR3	DNA
TRBV20-1	NA	NA	TRBJ1-1	CSASPGLREAFF	TGCAGTGCTTCCCCGGGGCTTCGTGAAGCTTTCTTT
TRBV2	TRBD2	few	TRBJ2-7	CASRRAASGSSYEQYF	TGTGCCAGCAGGAGGGCCGCTAGCGGGTCGTCCTACGAGCAGTACTTC
TRBV4-1	NA	few	TRBJ2-3	CASSPTEAGRTDTQYF	TGCGCCAGCAGCCCCACCGAGGCAGGGCGCACAGATACGCAGTATTTT
TRBV15	NA	NA	TRBJ2-1	CATSRDPRNEQFF	TGTGCCACCAGCAGAGATCCTAGAAATGAGCAGTTCTTC
TRBV10-3	NA	few	TRBJ2-5	CAISVSGINTETQYF	TGTGCCATCAGTGTGTCAGGGATTAATACAGAGACCCAGTACTTC
TRBV28	NA	few	TRBJ2-7	CASSLGGRADPYEQYF	TGTGCCAGCAGTTTAGGAGGGCGGGCGGACCCCTACGAGCAGTACTTC
TRBV11-2	NA	NA	TRBJ2-7	CASSPPVRPYEQYF	TGTGCCAGCAGCCCACCCGTAAGGCCCTACGAGCAGTACTTC
TRBV10-3	NA	NA	TRBJ1-2	CAINSAGRDGYTF	TGTGCCATCAACAGCGCAGGGAGGGATGGCTACACCTTC
TRBV2	NA	NA	TRBJ2-5	CASTRAAQAETQYF	TGTGCCAGCACTCGGGCAGCCCAGGCAGAGACCCAGTACTTC
TRBV6-5	NA	NA	TRBJ1-5	CASSQTVGSAGQPQHF	TGTGCCAGCAGCCAAACAGTGGGGTCTGCCGGTCAGCCCCAGCATTTT
TRBV20-1	NA	NA	TRBJ1-5	CSASRAGHSNQPQHF	TGCAGTGCTTCCCGTGCTGGTCATAGCAATCAGCCCCAGCATTTT
TRBV29-1	TRBD2	NA	TRBJ2-1	CSVGGRPTYNEQFF	TGCAGCGTCGGCGGGAGACCCACCTACAATGAGCAGTTCTTC
TRBV5-6	NA	NA	TRBJ1-5	CASSQDGGAGQPQHF	TGTGCCAGCAGCCAGGACGGGGGCGCGGGTCAGCCCCAGCATTTT
TRBV12-5	NA	few	TRBJ2-1	CASGLVAGRNEQFF	TGTGCTAGTGGTTTGGTGGCAGGGAGGAATGAGCAGTTCTTC
TRBV21-1	NA	once	TRBJ2-1	CASSTPGQEPNGQFF	TGTGCCAGCAGCACACCGGGACAGGAGCCCAATGGGCAGTTCTTC
TRBV6-2/TRBV6-3	TRBD1	NA	TRBJ1-5	CASRPDREIRQPQHF	TGTGCCAGCAGGCCTGACAGGGAGATTCGTCAGCCCCAGCATTTT
TRBV3-1	TRBD1	NA	TRBJ2-7	CASSQTSRQGYEQYF	TGTGCCAGCAGCCAGACATCAAGACAGGGGTACGAGCAGTACTTC
TRBV20-1	TRBD2	NA	TRBJ2-1	CSAIGLATYNEQFF	TGCAGTGCTATTGGACTAGCAACCTACAATGAGCAGTTCTTC
TRBV24-1	TRBD1	NA	TRBJ1-4	CATSALDRPNEKLFF	TGTGCCACCAGTGCCTTGGACAGGCCTAATGAAAAACTGTTTTTT
TRBV20-1	TRBD2	NA	TRBJ2-1	CSAMGLAGSEQFF	TGCAGTGCTATGGGACTAGCGGGAAGTGAGCAGTTCTTC
TRBV12-3/TRBV12-4	NA	many	TRBJ1-1	CASTEGRNTEAFF	TGTGCCAGCACTGAAGGGAGGAACACTGAAGCTTTCTTT
TRBV5-1	NA	NA	TRBJ2-5	CASSLGGAGARNEQYF	TGCGCCAGCAGCTTGGGTGGGGCAGGGGCTAGGAATGAGCAGTACTTC
TRBV6-2/TRBV6-3	NA	few	TRBJ1-2	CASSFFPGTSYGYTF	TGTGCCAGCAGTTTCTTTCCCGGGACTTCCTATGGCTACACCTTC